The next 29 T cell receptor beta chains were all read from a single sample in a study of radiotherapy plus CTLA-4 blockade in lung cancer. The repertoire was sequenced with immunoSEQ multiplex PCR; TCRdb's copy has only in-frame clones and lacks some. The sample records roughly 98,000 clones, under 85% being singletons. The sequenced sample was peripheral blood, obtained from a patient treated with radiotherapy plus ipilimumab. The receptors were gathered from a human donor with non-small cell lung cancer that progressed on radiotherapy plus ipilimumab.

The gene calls are TRBV6-4 and TRBJ1-5; maybe TRBD1 (5 bases). Germline assignment: CDR1 MRHNA and CDR2 SNTAGT. Trimming removed 2 bases at V and 2 bases at J, with 13 bases between. This CDR3 spans 16 amino acids. CDR3 sequence reads: CASSDTGLRGNQPQHF. CDR3 nucleotides: TGTGCCAGCAGTGACACGGGGCTGAGGGGCAATCAGCCCCAGCATTTT.

This chain joins TRBV5-1 and TRBJ2-7; 8 bases match TRBD1. The ends lost 0 bases at V and 12 bases at J; junction bases unmatched: 5. The CDR3 runs to 12 residues. Germline V lookup: CDR1 SGHRS, CDR2 YFSETQ. Here the CDR3 DNA reads TGCGCCAGCAGCTTGGGGCAGGGGGCGGCGTACTTC. As protein: CASSLGQGAAYF.

The J gene is TRBJ2-4, the V gene TRBV2; 7 positions agree with TRBD1. Germline CDR1 reads SNHLY; CDR2 reads FYNNEI. V trimming: 8 bases; J trimming: 7 bases; junction bases outside the gene matches: 5. The CDR3 is made up of 12 amino acids. The CDR3 bases are TGTGCCAGCCACCAGACAGGGAACATTCAGTACTTC. Translation gives CASHQTGNIQYF.

This chain uses TRBV19 with TRBJ2-7, with TRBD1 matching 8 bases. The ends lost 4 bases at V and 4 bases at J; junction bases unmatched: 3. The germline gives CDR1 LNHDA, CDR2 SQIVND (reference sequence). The CDR3 extends over 13 amino acids. CDR3 in amino acids: CASSRDRKYEQYF. The CDR3 nucleotides read TGTGCCAGTAGTAGGGACAGGAAATACGAGCAGTACTTC. The full variable domain, completed using reference TRBV19 and TRBJ2-7, is DGGITQSPKYLFRKEGQNVTLSCEQNLNHDAMYWYRQDPGQGLRLIYYSQIVNDFQKGDIAEGYSVSREKKESFPLTVTSAQKNPTAFYLCASSRDRKYEQYFGPGTRLTVT.

This chain links TRBV15 with TRBJ2-3; no clear D gene. V gave up 3 bases and J gave up 2 bases, with 6 bases separating them. This CDR3 is built from 13 residues. The germline CDR1 and CDR2 sequences are LNHNV and YYDKDF (reference sequence). The CDR3 is CATSSALTDTQYF. The CDR3 nucleotides are TGTGCCACCAGCAGTGCCCTCACAGATACGCAGTATTTT.

The gene calls are TRBV7-2 and TRBJ2-7, with a tentative D call TRBD2 (7 bases). This CDR3 region has 15 residues. Per the germline V gene, CDR1 is SGHTA and CDR2 is FQGNSA. Trimming removed 5 bases from V and 4 bases from J, with 18 bases in between. The CDR3 coding sequence is TGTGCCAGCAGCCTGGGGGACGGGGGGCTTTACGAGCAGTACTTC. Amino acid sequence: CASSLGDGGLYEQYF. The complete variable domain, with remaining parts taken from reference TRBV7-2 and TRBJ2-7, reads GAGVSQSPSNKVTEKGKDVELRCDPISGHTALYWYRQSLGQGLEFLIYFQGNSAPDKSGLPSDRFSAERTGGSVSTLTIQRTQQEDSAVYLCASSLGDGGLYEQYFGPGTRLTVT.

This chain uses TRBV7-9 with TRBJ1-2; the D is unclear. Germline V gene lookup returns CDR1 SEHNR and CDR2 FQNEAQ (reference sequence). V was clipped by 1 base and J by 1 base, with 4 bases between them. CDR3 length equals 13 residues. The CDR3 nucleotides read TGTGCCAGCAGCTTAGGAGTTAACTATGGCTACACCTTC. Its translation: CASSLGVNYGYTF. The entire variable domain, with the rest obtained from reference TRBV7-9 and TRBJ1-2, is as follows: DTGVSQNPRHKITKRGQNVTFRCDPISEHNRLYWYRQTLGQGPEFLTYFQNEAQLEKSRLLSDRFSAERPKGSFSTLEIQRTEQGDSAMYLCASSLGVNYGYTFGSGTRLTVV.

This chain links TRBV28 with TRBJ2-7; D possibly corresponds to TRBD1 (6 bases). Germline assignment: CDR1 MDHEN and CDR2 SYDVKM. V gave up 2 bases and J gave up 0 bases, with 8 bases separating them. The CDR3 spans 14 residues. The CDR3 sequence is CASSLDRPSYEQYF. In nucleotides, the CDR3 is TGTGCCAGCAGTTTAGACAGGCCCTCCTACGAGCAGTACTTC. Full variable domain (rest looked up from reference TRBV28 and TRBJ2-7): DVKVTQSSRYLVKRTGEKVFLECVQDMDHENMFWYRQDPGLGLRLIYFSYDVKMKEKGDIPEGYSVSREKKERFSLILESASTNQTSMYLCASSLDRPSYEQYFGPGTRLTVT.

This sequence joins TRBV4-3 and TRBJ2-5; D is perhaps TRBD1 (6 bases). From germline, CDR1 is LGHNA and CDR2 YSLEER. Deletions cut 1 base from V and 3 bases from J, with 12 bases between. The CDR3 loop spans 15 amino acids. Here the CDR3 DNA reads TGCGCCAGCAGCCAAGGCTTCCCAGGGGAAGAGACCCAGTACTTC. It translates to CASSQGFPGEETQYF.

This clone occurred a few times. The chain joins TRBV9 to TRBJ2-7; D not certain. V was pared by 5 bases and J by 7 bases, with 10 bases between. Germline-derived CDR1 and CDR2 are SGDLS and YYNGEE. The CDR3 loop spans 11 amino acids. CDR3 nucleotide sequence: TGTGCCAGCAGGGGGATGGGAGAGCAGTACTTC. The encoded protein is CASRGMGEQYF.

The chain couples TRBV6-5 to TRBJ1-2; D possibly corresponds to TRBD1 (5 bases). The germline CDR1 and CDR2 sequences are MNHEY and SVGAGI. Trimming removed 10 bases from V and 2 bases from J, with 20 bases in between. This CDR3 has 15 amino acids. The DNA of the CDR3 is TGTGCCATTTCTCGGACATTTGGAGAAAACTATGGCTACACCTTC. As protein: CAISRTFGENYGYTF.

The J gene is TRBJ1-6, the V gene TRBV30; D gene uncertain. Trimming stripped 4 bases from V and 7 bases from J, with 14 bases between. The germline gives CDR1 GTSNPN, CDR2 SVGIG (reference sequence). This CDR3 comprises 14 residues. CDR3 sequence reads: CAWTYLPRNSPLHF. CDR3 in DNA: TGTGCCTGGACCTACTTGCCGAGGAATTCACCCCTCCACTTT. Combining the CDR3 with reference TRBV30 and TRBJ1-6 gives the whole variable domain SQTIHQWPATLVQPVGSPLSLECTVEGTSNPNLYWYRQAAGRGLQLLFYSVGIGQISSEVPQNLSASRPQDRQFILSSKKLLLSDSGFYLCAWTYLPRNSPLHFGNGTRLTVT.

The J gene is TRBJ1-5, the V gene TRBV2; a possible D gene is TRBD1 (5 bases). Germline CDR1 reads SNHLY; CDR2 reads FYNNEI. V lost 4 bases and J lost 4, with 11 bases in between. The CDR3 consists of 14 residues. CDR3 nucleotides: TGTGCCAGCAGTGCGGGGACCCAAAATCAGCCCCAGCATTTT. Translating it yields CASSAGTQNQPQHF.

This clone was observed a single time. The chain uses TRBV19 and TRBJ2-5; D perhaps matches TRBD2 (6 bases). V dropped 4 bases and J dropped 0 bases, with 12 bases sitting between them. Germline lookup yields CDR1 LNHDA and CDR2 SQIVND (reference sequence). This CDR3 contains 15 residues. For the CDR3, the DNA is TGTGCCAGTAGTAGGGGGGACTCCTACCAAGAGACCCAGTACTTC. Translation: CASSRGDSYQETQYF.

The J gene is TRBJ2-1, the V gene TRBV29-1, with no clear D. The CDR3 runs to 10 residues. V lost 4 bases and J 7 bases, leaving 5 bases between the germline ends. Per the germline V gene, CDR1 is SQVTM and CDR2 is ANQGSEA. CDR3 loop: CSVGENEQFF. The CDR3 bases are TGCAGCGTTGGAGAGAATGAGCAGTTCTTC.

The V gene is TRBV9, the J gene TRBJ1-1; D might be TRBD1 (6 bases). The germline V gene encodes CDR1 SGDLS and CDR2 YYNGEE. V lost 0 bases to trimming and J lost 6 bases, with 15 bases between them. This CDR3 has 15 amino acids. In DNA form, the CDR3 reads TGTGCCAGCAGCGTAGGACCGGGGGCCGGCGCTGAAGCTTTCTTT. It specifies CASSVGPGAGAEAFF.

The rearrangement links TRBV5-1 to TRBJ2-3; D is ambiguous. V dropped 2 bases and J dropped 4 bases, with 11 bases sitting between them. Germline values: CDR1 SGHRS, CDR2 YFSETQ. The CDR3 spans 14 residues. CDR3 amino acids: CASSLRALADTQYF. The CDR3 region has the DNA TGCGCCAGCAGCTTACGAGCTTTGGCAGATACGCAGTATTTT.

The chain links TRBV9 to TRBJ2-1; D call uncertain. CDR3 length equals 11 residues. Germline CDR1 reads SGDLS; CDR2 reads YYNGEE. The V end lost 3 bases, the J end lost 10 bases, and 8 bases lay between the germline ends. The CDR3 reads CASSASREQFF. Written as DNA, the CDR3 is TGTGCCAGCAGCGCGTCGCGGGAGCAGTTCTTC.

This chain uses TRBV7-9 with TRBJ1-4, with 9 bases lining up with TRBD1. The CDR3 runs to 14 residues. Trimming at V came to 5 bases and at J to 8 bases, leaving 6 bases not matched to a gene. Germline CDR1 and CDR2: SEHNR and FQNEAQ (reference sequence). CDR3 region: CASSKDRGGEKLFF. The CDR3 DNA reads as TGTGCCAGCAGCAAGGACAGGGGTGGGGAAAAACTGTTTTTT.

This clone was seen a few times. The genes are TRBV15 and TRBJ2-7; no clear D gene. With 0 bases removed from V and 1 base from J, the gap between germline ends came to 7 bases. The CDR3 runs to 14 residues. From germline, CDR1 is LNHNV and CDR2 YYDKDF (reference sequence). The DNA for the CDR3 is TGTGCCACCAGCAGAGATACGGCGTCCTACGAGCAGTACTTC. It translates to CATSRDTASYEQYF.

Written as DNA, the CDR3 is TGTGCCAGTAGTGGACCGATGAACACTGAAGCTTTCTTT. It encodes CASSGPMNTEAFF. The chain joins TRBV19 to TRBJ1-1, with D uncertain. Trimming took off 5 bases at V and 0 bases at J, with 7 bases between the two ends. Looked up from germline, CDR1 is LNHDA and CDR2 is SQIVND (reference sequence). There are 13 residues in the CDR3.

V gene TRBV27 combines with J gene TRBJ2-7; the match to TRBD1 covers 7 bases. J gave up 4 bases and V 6 bases, and 9 bases lay outside the gene matches. The CDR3 is made up of 14 amino acids. CDR1 MNHEY and CDR2 SMNVEV come from the germline V gene (reference sequence). The CDR3 region is CASRRDSQGYEQYF. The CDR3 DNA sequence: TGTGCCAGCAGGAGGGACAGCCAAGGGTACGAGCAGTACTTC.

The chain has TRBV6-9 and TRBJ1-2; D is unresolved. V lost 5 bases to trimming and J lost 7 bases, with 14 bases between them. Germline V gene lookup returns CDR1 MNHGY and CDR2 SVAAGI. CDR3 length: 13 residues. The CDR3 sequence is CASSEAGWSGYTF. The CDR3 DNA sequence: TGTGCCAGCAGTGAAGCCGGGTGGTCTGGCTACACCTTC.

The chain carries TRBV7-2 and TRBJ2-7; 14 bases align to TRBD2. Germline CDR1 is SGHTA and CDR2 is FQGNSA. The V gene end was trimmed by 4 bases and the J gene end by 4 bases; junction bases not matched to a gene: 3. This CDR3 region has 15 residues. CDR3 protein: CASSSGTSGRYEQYF. In DNA form, the CDR3 reads TGTGCCAGCAGCTCCGGGACTAGCGGGAGATACGAGCAGTACTTC. The whole variable domain, remainder taken from reference TRBV7-2 and TRBJ2-7, is GAGVSQSPSNKVTEKGKDVELRCDPISGHTALYWYRQSLGQGLEFLIYFQGNSAPDKSGLPSDRFSAERTGGSVSTLTIQRTQQEDSAVYLCASSSGTSGRYEQYFGPGTRLTVT.

V usage is TRBV6-1 and J usage is TRBJ1-3; unclear D gene. Germline CDR1 and CDR2: MNHNS and SASEGT. Trimming removed 6 bases at V and 0 bases at J, with 12 bases between. The CDR3 consists of 15 residues. In nucleotides, the CDR3 is TGTGCCAGCAGGCCGCAGAGAAGCTCTGGAAACACCATATATTTT. As protein: CASRPQRSSGNTIYF.

CDR3 sequence (DNA): TGTGCCAGCAGTTTATGGACAGGGGCCGGGGAGCAGTACTTC. This gives the protein CASSLWTGAGEQYF. The gene calls are TRBV28 and TRBJ2-7, with 8 bases fitting TRBD1. The CDR3 consists of 14 residues. Germline CDR1 reads MDHEN; CDR2 reads SYDVKM. Trimming took 0 bases from V and 7 from J; bases not matched to a gene: 5.

The rearrangement uses TRBV28 and TRBJ1-5; 8 nucleotides match TRBD1. CDR3 length: 16 residues. CDR1 MDHEN and CDR2 SYDVKM come from the germline V gene. Unmatched junction bases numbered 6, after V lost 2 bases and J lost 3 bases. The CDR3 is CASSLADRVSNQPQHF. The CDR3 nucleotides are TGTGCCAGCAGTTTAGCGGACAGGGTTTCCAATCAGCCCCAGCATTTT.

V usage is TRBV7-2 and J usage is TRBJ1-1, with D unclear. CDR1 and CDR2 (germline): SGHTA, FQGNSA. The CDR3 is made up of 16 amino acids. The germline V and J ends were trimmed by 2 bases and 3 bases, with 16 bases remaining between them. In DNA, the CDR3 is TGTGCCAGCAGCTTACCAAAGGGCGGTGTGGACACTGAAGCTTTCTTT. It codes for CASSLPKGGVDTEAFF.

This chain joins TRBV18 and TRBJ1-1; D is unresolved. V dropped 2 bases and J dropped 4 bases, with 14 bases sitting between them. The CDR3 sequence is 15 residues long. Germline V gene data show CDR1 as KGHSH and CDR2 as LQKENI. The CDR3 nucleotides read TGTGCCAGCTCACCAAACACCCAAGGCTCCACTGAAGCTTTCTTT. Translating gives CASSPNTQGSTEAFF.